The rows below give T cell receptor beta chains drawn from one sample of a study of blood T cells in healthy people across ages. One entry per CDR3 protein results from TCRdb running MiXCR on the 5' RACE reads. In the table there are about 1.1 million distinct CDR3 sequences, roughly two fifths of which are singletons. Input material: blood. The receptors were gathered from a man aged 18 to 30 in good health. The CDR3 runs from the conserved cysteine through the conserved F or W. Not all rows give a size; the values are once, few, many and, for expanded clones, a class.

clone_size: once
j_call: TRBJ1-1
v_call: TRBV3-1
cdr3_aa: CASSPGDRATEAFF

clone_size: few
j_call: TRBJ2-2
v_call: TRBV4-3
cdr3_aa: CASSQDHIQGASTGELFF

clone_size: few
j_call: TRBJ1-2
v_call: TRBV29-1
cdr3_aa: CSVDRTGSLYSGYTF

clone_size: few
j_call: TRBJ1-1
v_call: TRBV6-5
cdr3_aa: CASSRWDRGGAGAFF

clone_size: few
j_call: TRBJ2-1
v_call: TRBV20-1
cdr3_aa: CSARPLGGGNNEQFF

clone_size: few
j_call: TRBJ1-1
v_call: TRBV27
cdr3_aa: CASSPPAAEAFF

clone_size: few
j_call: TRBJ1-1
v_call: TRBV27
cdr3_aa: CASSFGQGALAFF

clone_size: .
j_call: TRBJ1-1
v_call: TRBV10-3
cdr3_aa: CAITRDLNTEAFF

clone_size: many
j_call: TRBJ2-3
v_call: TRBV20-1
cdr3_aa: CSALTTSGGSKDTQYF

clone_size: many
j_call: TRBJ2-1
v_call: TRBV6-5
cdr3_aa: CASSYRQGNEQFF

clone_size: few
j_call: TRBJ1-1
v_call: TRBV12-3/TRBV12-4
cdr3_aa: CASIPGQGRAFF

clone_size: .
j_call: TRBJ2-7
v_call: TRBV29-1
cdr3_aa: CSVEKGDYEQYF